The 21 T cell receptor beta chains below come from one sample, sequenced in a study of blood T cells in healthy people across ages (dated by TCRdb to the mid-2010s). Libraries were made using 5' RACE. The run used an Illumina HiSeq 2500. The second PCR ran for roughly 6 to 11 cycles and used a J-beta primer mix along with a sample-barcoded 5' primer. TCRdb handled the public reads itself, with Q25 trimming in fastp and clone calling in MiXCR, and kept productive beta chains. Entries that share a CDR3 protein sequence are merged under the most common genes and DNA. The sample contains 630,000 or so distinct CDR3 sequences, 25% to 35% of them found a single time. About 15% of the sample lies in the top ten. The source material was blood. The receptors come from a woman at least 80 years old in good health.

As to this clonotype: It may be a read error: a sequence one base away is much more abundant. V gene TRBV7-2 combines with J gene TRBJ2-1; 7 bases line up with TRBD2. Judging by the DNA end, TRBJ2-7 fits better; the J call may be wrong. The length of the CDR3 is 14 residues. Germline V gene sequence: CDR1 SGHTA, CDR2 FQGNSA. CDR3: CASRGGAGRNEQYF. CDR3 coding DNA: TGTGCCAGCAGGGGAGGGGCAGGGAGGAATGAGCAGTACTTC.

This clonotype was seen a few times. The V gene is TRBV5-4, the J gene TRBJ2-3, with 7 bases lining up with TRBD1. Trimming at V came to 0 bases and at J to 14 bases, leaving 9 bases not matched to a gene. CDR1 is SGHNT and CDR2 is YYREEE in the germline V gene (reference sequence). This CDR3 contains 13 residues. The CDR3 nucleotides read TGTGCCAGCAGCTTGGACCGGGACAGCTCCTTGTATTTT. It translates to CASSLDRDSSLYF.

This clonotype was recorded a few times. CDR3 residues: CASSPGTGRSGNTIYF. CDR3 sequence (DNA): TGTGCCAGCAGCCCCGGGACAGGCCGCTCTGGAAACACCATATATTTT. J is TRBJ1-3 and V is TRBV12-3 or TRBV12-4; 8 nucleotides line up with TRBD1. The CDR3 length is 16 residues. The trim removed 6 bases at V and 0 bases at J, leaving 7 bases unmatched.

This clonotype has more than one count but fewer than ten. The gene calls are TRBV20-1 and TRBJ1-1, with 9 positions matching TRBD1. CDR3 length equals 15 residues. V shed 0 bases, J shed 3 bases, and the junction held 5 bases outside the gene matches. Germline V gene data show CDR1 as DFQATT and CDR2 as SNEGSKA (reference sequence). CDR3 sequence reads: CSARDATGGHTEAFF. The CDR3 DNA sequence: TGCAGTGCTAGAGACGCGACAGGGGGGCACACTGAAGCTTTCTTT.

This clonotype showed up many times. This chain uses TRBV7-2 with TRBJ2-3, with TRBD2 matching 8 bases. Per the germline V gene, CDR1 is SGHTA and CDR2 is FQGNSA. J was trimmed by 2 bases and V by 1 base; bases with no gene match: 5. This CDR3 region has 16 residues. The CDR3 DNA sequence: TGTGCCAGCAGCTTAGTGGGACTAGTCGACACAGATACGCAGTATTTT. It is translated as CASSLVGLVDTDTQYF.

The rearrangement uses TRBV12-3 or TRBV12-4 and TRBJ1-2, with TRBD1 identical over 8 bases. This CDR3 contains 13 residues. Trimming cost V 5 bases and J 6 bases; bases outside gene matches: 5. CDR3 sequence (DNA): TGTGCCAGCAGTACCCGGACAGGGAATGGCTACACCTTC. It specifies CASSTRTGNGYTF.

This clonotype was observed a handful of times. A read error may be the cause here, since a much bigger clone is one base away. Here the CDR3 DNA reads TGTGCCATCAGGGGAGGACAGCCTCAAGAGACCCAGTACTTC. Translating gives CAIRGGQPQETQYF. This chain connects TRBV10-3 to TRBJ2-5, with D perhaps matching TRBD1 or TRBD2 (6 bases each). The CDR3 is made up of 14 amino acids. The V and J ends lost 6 bases and 2 bases respectively, with 13 bases between them. Germline lookup yields CDR1 ENHRY and CDR2 SYGVKD.

This clonotype turned up a few times. The chain has TRBV28 and TRBJ1-1, with D hard to call. From germline, CDR1 is MDHEN and CDR2 SYDVKM. V lost 6 bases, J lost 0 bases, and 8 bases lay in between. This CDR3 has 13 residues. The CDR3 sequence is CASSIFVNTEAFF. For the CDR3, the DNA is TGTGCCAGCAGCATCTTTGTGAACACTGAAGCTTTCTTT.

This sequence joins TRBV5-1 and TRBJ2-1; D is undetermined. This CDR3 contains 15 residues. Trimming pared 2 bases from V and 2 bases from J, leaving 11 bases between. CDR1 and CDR2 from the germline V gene are SGHRS and YFSETQ. The CDR3: CASSLLAEAYNEQFF. The CDR3 coding sequence is TGCGCCAGCAGCTTACTCGCGGAAGCCTACAATGAGCAGTTCTTC. Full variable domain (outside the CDR3, taken from reference TRBV5-1 and TRBJ2-1): KAGVTQTPRYLIKTRGQQVTLSCSPISGHRSVSWYQQTPGQGLQFLFEYFSETQRNKGNFPGRFSGRQFSNSRSEMNVSTLELGDSALYLCASSLLAEAYNEQFFGPGTRLTVL.

This clonotype was seen ten or more times. CDR3 region: CASSLLDGYTF. In DNA form, the CDR3 reads TGTGCCAGCAGCTTACTCGATGGCTACACCTTC. The genes are TRBV7-9 and TRBJ1-2, with D uncertain. CDR1 SEHNR and CDR2 FQNEAQ come from the germline V gene (reference sequence). V lost 2 bases to trimming and J lost 6 bases, with 4 bases between them. The CDR3 is made up of 11 amino acids.

The chain has TRBV30 and TRBJ2-6; perhaps TRBD1 as D (5 bases). This CDR3 has 18 residues. Germline V lookup: CDR1 GTSNPN, CDR2 SVGIG (reference sequence). V lost 0 bases and J lost 3, with 18 bases in between. The CDR3 nucleotides are TGTGCCTGGAGTGTAGCGCGGACACCCGGTGGTGGGGCCAACGTCCTGACTTTC. This encodes CAWSVARTPGGGANVLTF.

In regard to this clonotype: One end of the junction fails to match germline, which may point to a read error. The genes are TRBV7-8 and TRBJ2-2; 14 bases fit TRBD2. Per germline, CDR1 SGHVS and CDR2 FQNEAQ. The CDR3 is 18 amino acids. CDR3 nucleotides: TGTGCCAGCAGCTTAGCGCTGGGACTAGCGGGGGACACCGGGAAGCTGTTTTTT. This codes for CASSLALGLAGDTGKLFF.

The chain is built from TRBV6-2 or TRBV6-3 and TRBJ1-1, with TRBD1 as a possible D gene (5 bases). The CDR3 is made up of 14 amino acids. V lost 7 bases and J 4 bases, leaving 16 bases between the germline ends. Per germline, CDR1 MNHEY and CDR2 SVGEGT. The CDR3, as DNA: TGTGCCAGCATCGCCGCCGGGGGAGGCACTGAAGCTTTCTTT. Its translation: CASIAAGGGTEAFF.

The CDR3 DNA is TGTGCCAGCGACACAGCTGCCTATAATTCACCCCTCCACTTT. This gives the protein CASDTAAYNSPLHF. V is TRBV7-2 and J is TRBJ1-6, with unresolved D. In germline, CDR1 is SGHTA, CDR2 FQGNSA. CDR3 size: 14 residues. V lost 8 bases to trimming and J lost 2 bases, with 10 bases between them.

In its sample, this clonotype was seen many times. In nucleotides, the CDR3 is TGCGCCAGCAGCCGCGGGGCCTCCTACAATGAGCAGTTCTTC. It codes for CASSRGASYNEQFF. The gene calls are TRBV5-1 and TRBJ2-1; a possible D gene is TRBD2 (6 bases). The germline V gene encodes CDR1 SGHRS and CDR2 YFSETQ. V was clipped by 4 bases and J by 0 bases, with 8 bases between them. The CDR3 is 14 amino acids.

The rearrangement uses TRBV20-1 and TRBJ2-1, with D possibly called TRBD1 or TRBD2 (5 bases each). The CDR3 covers 16 residues. Germline V lookup: CDR1 DFQATT, CDR2 SNEGSKA (reference sequence). With 0 bases removed from V and 4 bases from J, the gap between germline ends came to 16 bases. The CDR3 coding sequence is TGCAGTGCTAGAGATATCGGGGCGGAGATGTACAATGAGCAGTTCTTC. This gives the protein CSARDIGAEMYNEQFF.

The V and J genes are TRBV11-3 and TRBJ2-3, with 8 bases aligning to TRBD2. Germline loops: CDR1 SGHNT, CDR2 YENEEA. J gave up 6 bases and V 0 bases, and 5 bases lay outside the gene matches. The CDR3 has 15 amino acids. The CDR3, as DNA: TGTGCCAGCAGCTTAGACGGGGGGGCGGATGATACGCAGTATTTT. Its translation: CASSLDGGADDTQYF.

The chain couples TRBV5-6 to TRBJ2-7; TRBD2 matches at 8 bases. The CDR3 has 15 amino acids. V dropped 4 bases and J dropped 2; count of bases not matched to a gene: 8. Germline V CDR1 and CDR2: SGHDT, YYEEEE. The CDR3 nucleotides read TGTGCCAGCAGCCGGGGGGGTACACTGACCTACGAGCAGTACTTC. Its translation: CASSRGGTLTYEQYF.

The rearrangement joins TRBV20-1 to TRBJ2-1, with D possibly matching TRBD1 (5 bases). Trimming pared 5 bases from V and 5 bases from J, leaving 10 bases between. The CDR3 consists of 12 residues. Germline V gives CDR1 DFQATT, CDR2 SNEGSKA (reference sequence). The CDR3 nucleotides are TGCAGTGCTGGACATCAGCACAATGAGCAGTTCTTC. Encoded protein: CSAGHQHNEQFF.

This clonotype was counted many times. This chain connects TRBV20-1 to TRBJ2-3; TRBD2 matches 8 bases. Germline values: CDR1 DFQATT, CDR2 SNEGSKA (reference sequence). The CDR3 runs 14 residues. V lost 4 bases, J lost 2 bases, and 5 bases stayed unmatched. CDR3: CSATPGGPTDTQYF. The CDR3, as DNA: TGCAGTGCTACTCCGGGGGGGCCCACAGATACGCAGTATTTT.

The V call is TRBV19, the J call TRBJ2-7; 7 bases match TRBD1. Per the germline V gene, CDR1 is LNHDA and CDR2 is SQIVND (reference sequence). J was trimmed by 4 bases and V by 0 bases; bases with no gene match: 6. The CDR3 is made up of 15 amino acids. CDR3 protein: CASSIEGGATYEQYF. The DNA for the CDR3 is TGTGCCAGTAGTATAGAAGGGGGCGCTACGTACGAGCAGTACTTC.